The source of this TCR beta chain is a study of cytomegalovirus exposure and HLA in healthy donors. A multiplex PCR was run with 60 Vbeta primers and 13 Jbeta primers. Some clones are missing from TCRdb's copy, which holds only in-frame ones; the method was immunoSEQ multiplex PCR. The sample holds more than 150,000 clones, more than 75% seen once. In regard to this clone: Its antigen is as yet unknown.

Germline V CDR1 and CDR2: MNHEY, SVGAGI. The CDR3 length is 15 residues. V lost 10 bases and J lost 4, with 20 bases in between. General study findings and limits: Analysis performed later found more than 15,000 TCR beta sequences associated with HLA alleles at 0.05 false discovery rate.

This clonotype originated in a woman in her twenties or thirties in good health and CMV-seropositive. The V and J genes are TRBV6-5 and TRBJ1-5; D is unresolved. Material for sequencing was PBMCs. CDR3 bases: TGTGCCACGCAACTATCGGCCAGTTCAAATCAGCCCCAGCATTTT. Translated, it gives CATQLSASSNQPQHF.